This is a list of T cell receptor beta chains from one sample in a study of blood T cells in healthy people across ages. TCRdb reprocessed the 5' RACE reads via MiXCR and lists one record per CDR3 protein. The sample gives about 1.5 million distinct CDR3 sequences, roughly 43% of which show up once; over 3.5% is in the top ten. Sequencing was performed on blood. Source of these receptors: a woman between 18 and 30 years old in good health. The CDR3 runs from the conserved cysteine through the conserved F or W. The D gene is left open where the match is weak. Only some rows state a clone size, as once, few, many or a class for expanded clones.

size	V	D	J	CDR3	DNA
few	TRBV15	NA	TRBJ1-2	CATSRGRGSYGYTF	TGTGCCACCAGCAGAGGGAGGGGCAGTTATGGCTACACCTTC
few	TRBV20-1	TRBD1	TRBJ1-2	CSAGDRGKGGYTF	TGCAGTGCGGGGGACAGGGGGAAGGGTGGCTACACCTTC
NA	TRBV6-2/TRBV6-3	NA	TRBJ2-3	CASKRAASTDTQYF	TGTGCCAGCAAGAGGGCGGCCAGCACAGATACGCAGTATTTT
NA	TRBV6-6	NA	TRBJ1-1	CASRRAVDTEAFF	TGTGCCAGCAGGAGGGCGGTGGACACTGAAGCTTTCTTT
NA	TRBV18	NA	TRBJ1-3	CASSRQSRNTIYF	TGTGCCAGCTCACGGCAGAGTCGGAACACCATATATTTT
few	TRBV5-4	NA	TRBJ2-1	CASSSGVSNEQFF	TGTGCCAGCAGCTCTGGGGTTAGTAATGAGCAGTTCTTC
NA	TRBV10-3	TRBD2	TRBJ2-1	CAISDQASGSYGEQFF	TGTGCCATCAGTGATCAGGCTAGCGGCTCCTACGGTGAGCAGTTCTTC
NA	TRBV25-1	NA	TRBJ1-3	CASSEGGSSSGNTIYF	TGTGCCAGCAGTGAAGGGGGGTCGAGCTCTGGAAACACCATATATTTT
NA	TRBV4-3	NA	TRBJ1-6	CASSQDCGLASPLHF	TGCGCCAGCAGCCAAGATTGCGGGTTGGCTTCACCCCTCCACTTT
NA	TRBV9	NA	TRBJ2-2	CASERQGSVGSTGELFF	TGTGCCAGCGAGCGTCAGGGGAGCGTCGGGAGCACCGGGGAGCTGTTTTTT
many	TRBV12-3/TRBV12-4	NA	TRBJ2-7	CASSFRPPGEQYF	TGTGCCAGCAGTTTTCGGCCCCCCGGGGAGCAGTACTTC
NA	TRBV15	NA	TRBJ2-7	CAIARSSYNEQYF	TGTGCCATAGCGCGGAGCTCCTACAATGAGCAGTACTTC
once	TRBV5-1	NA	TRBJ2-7	CASKMTGSSYNEQYF	TGCGCCAGCAAGATGACGGGCAGCTCCTACAATGAGCAGTACTTC
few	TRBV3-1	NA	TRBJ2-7	CASSHTAEIHEQYF	TGTGCCAGCAGCCACACGGCTGAGATACACGAGCAGTACTTC
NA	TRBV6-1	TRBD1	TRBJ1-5	CASSPDRVGPQHF	TGTGCCAGCAGTCCGGACAGGGTAGGACCCCAGCATTTT
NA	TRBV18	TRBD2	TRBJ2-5	CASSPTSGVQETQYF	TGTGCCAGCTCACCGACTAGCGGGGTCCAAGAGACCCAGTACTTC
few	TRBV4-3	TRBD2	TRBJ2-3	CASSQARGIDTQYF	TGCGCCAGCAGCCAAGCGCGGGGGATAGATACGCAGTATTTT
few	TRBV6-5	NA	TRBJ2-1	CASSYPNALYNEQFF	TGTGCCAGCAGCTACCCGAACGCCCTTTACAATGAGCAGTTCTTC
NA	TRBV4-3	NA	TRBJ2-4	CASSQDHQVDSFQTVGKNIQYF	TGCGCCAGCAGCCAAGATCATCAGGTGGACAGCTTTCAGACGGTGGGCAAAAACATTCAGTACTTC
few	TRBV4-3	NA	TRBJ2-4	CASSQDFRLLYF	TGCGCCAGCAGCCAAGATTTTAGGTTGCTGTACTTC
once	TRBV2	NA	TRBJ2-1	CASSEERWPPYNEQFF	TGTGCCAGCAGTGAAGAGCGATGGCCCCCCTACAATGAGCAGTTCTTC
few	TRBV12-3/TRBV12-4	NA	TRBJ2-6	CASSLRGANVLTF	TGTGCCAGCAGTTTACGGGGGGCCAACGTCCTGACTTTC
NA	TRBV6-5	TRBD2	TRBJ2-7	CASSYSRGSSGIGEQYF	TGTGCCAGCAGTTACTCGAGGGGGTCTAGCGGGATTGGGGAGCAGTACTTC
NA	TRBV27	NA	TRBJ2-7	CASSLMGRTRTYEQYF	TGTGCCAGCAGTTTAATGGGCCGGACACGAACCTACGAGCAGTACTTC
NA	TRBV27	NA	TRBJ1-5	CASSEAEGGQPQHF	TGTGCCAGCAGTGAGGCGGAAGGGGGGCAGCCCCAGCATTTT
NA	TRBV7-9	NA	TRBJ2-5	CASSLATGTANEQYF	TGTGCCAGCAGCTTAGCAACAGGGACTGCCAATGAGCAGTACTTC
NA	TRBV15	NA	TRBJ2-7	CATSRKRTATIAYEQYF	TGTGCCACCAGCAGGAAACGGACAGCTACAATTGCCTACGAGCAGTACTTC
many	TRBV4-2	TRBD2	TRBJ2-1	CASSHGSGGVPDEQFF	TGTGCCAGCAGCCATGGTAGCGGGGGTGTTCCCGATGAGCAGTTCTTC
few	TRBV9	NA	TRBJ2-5	CASSLRTEGETQYF	TGTGCCAGCAGCCTGAGGACAGAAGGAGAGACCCAGTACTTC
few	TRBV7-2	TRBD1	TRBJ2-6	CASSRDSFSGANVLTF	TGTGCCAGCAGCAGGGACAGCTTCTCTGGGGCCAACGTCCTGACTTTC
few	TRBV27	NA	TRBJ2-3	CASSIRGASDTQYF	TGTGCCAGCAGCATAAGGGGTGCCTCAGATACGCAGTATTTT
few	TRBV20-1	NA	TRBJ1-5	CSARGSGTHFSNQPQHF	TGCAGTGCTAGAGGCTCCGGGACTCACTTTAGCAATCAGCCCCAGCATTTT
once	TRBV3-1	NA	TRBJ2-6	CASRYGSGANVLTF	TGTGCCAGTAGGTATGGGTCTGGGGCCAACGTCCTGACTTTC
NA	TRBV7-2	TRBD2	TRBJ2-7	CASSFRLARGYRDEQYF	TGTGCCAGCAGCTTCAGACTAGCGAGAGGGTATCGGGATGAGCAGTACTTC
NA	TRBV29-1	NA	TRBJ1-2	CSVELPGVYGYTF	TGCAGCGTTGAATTGCCAGGCGTCTATGGCTACACCTTC
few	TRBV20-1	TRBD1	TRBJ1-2	CSAARTGYGYTF	TGCAGTGCCGCGAGGACAGGCTATGGCTACACCTTC
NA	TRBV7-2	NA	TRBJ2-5	CASSFTGSQTQYF	TGTGCCAGCAGCTTTACAGGGTCGCAGACCCAGTACTTC